This entry lists 17 T cell receptor beta chains sequenced from one sample in a study of blood T cell repertoires in COVID-19. Some clones are missing from TCRdb's copy, which holds only in-frame ones; the method was immunoSEQ multiplex PCR. The data show some 250,000 clones, around 92% seen once. The specimen sequenced was PBMCs or T cells enriched from blood (not recorded which). These receptors were obtained from a woman in her 30s with acute COVID-19.

This chain connects TRBV7-2 to TRBJ1-2; tentative D call: TRBD1 (6 bases). V was clipped by 2 bases and J by 1 base, with 14 bases between them. The CDR3 runs to 16 residues. Germline CDR1 and CDR2: SGHTA and FQGNSA. CDR3 protein: CASSLTGYRGNYGYTF. CDR3 coding DNA: TGTGCCAGCAGCTTAACAGGGTATAGGGGTAACTATGGCTACACCTTC.

The genes are TRBV4-1 and TRBJ2-5; 8 nucleotides align to TRBD1. Germline CDR1 and CDR2: MGHRA and YSYEKL. This CDR3 has 14 residues. V lost 4 bases and J lost 3; bases outside the gene matches: 4. CDR3 loop: CASSPGGWEETQYF. CDR3 coding DNA: TGCGCCAGCAGCCCAGGGGGCTGGGAAGAGACCCAGTACTTC.

This sequence joins TRBV28 and TRBJ2-4; D gene unclear. CDR1 is MDHEN and CDR2 is SYDVKM in the germline V gene. CDR3 length equals 11 residues. Trimming pared 1 base from V and 8 bases from J, leaving 3 bases between. The CDR3 sequence: CASSLSDIQYF. Here the CDR3 DNA reads TGTGCCAGCAGTTTATCGGACATTCAGTACTTC.

This clone was recorded only once. The chain combines TRBV29-1 with TRBJ1-2; D remains ambiguous. Trimming cost V 3 bases and J 8 bases, with 13 bases left between them. Germline CDR1 is SQVTM and CDR2 is ANQGSEA. The CDR3 extends over 12 amino acids. DNA of the CDR3: TGCAGCGTTGACGACCGGAGTTTGGGCTACACCTTC. This sequence encodes CSVDDRSLGYTF. Based on the CDR3 plus reference TRBV29-1 and TRBJ1-2, the full variable domain is SAVISQKPSRDICQRGTSLTIQCQVDSQVTMMFWYRQQPGQSLTLIATANQGSEATYESGFVIDKFPISRPNLTFSTLTVSNMSPEDSSIYLCSVDDRSLGYTFGSGTRLTVV.

This chain uses TRBV6-2 or TRBV6-3 with TRBJ2-7; 7 nucleotides match TRBD1. The V segment lost 6 bases and the J segment 7 bases; nucleotides outside the gene matches: 6. The CDR3 is 12 amino acids. Germline-derived CDR1 and CDR2 are MNHEY and SVGEGT. CDR3: CASSLQGMEQYF. CDR3 sequence (DNA): TGTGCCAGCAGCCTACAGGGGATGGAGCAGTACTTC.

The chain links TRBV7-9 to TRBJ2-7; the match to TRBD2 covers 8 bases. The germline gives CDR1 SEHNR, CDR2 FQNEAQ (reference sequence). The CDR3 has 16 residues. J lost 3 bases, V lost 3 bases, and 10 bases had no gene match. CDR3 region: CASSFPPGGADYEQYF. In nucleotides, the CDR3 is TGTGCCAGCAGCTTCCCCCCGGGGGGGGCGGACTACGAGCAGTACTTC.

The rearrangement joins TRBV25-1 to TRBJ2-1; D remains ambiguous. CDR1 is MGHDK, CDR2 SYGVNS, per germline. There are 11 residues in the CDR3. V dropped 3 bases and J dropped 10 bases, with 7 bases sitting between them. CDR3 DNA: TGTGCCAGCAGTGAGGTCGGGGAGCAGTTCTTC. It yields the protein CASSEVGEQFF.

This clone was seen only once. The genes are TRBV13 and TRBJ2-3; D is uncertain. The CDR3 totals 14 residues. Germline-derived CDR1 and CDR2 are PRHDT and FYEKMQ (reference sequence). Trimming removed 3 bases from V and 0 bases from J, with 7 bases in between. CDR3 nucleotide sequence: TGTGCCAGCAGCTTCTCTCCTAGCACAGATACGCAGTATTTT. It yields the protein CASSFSPSTDTQYF.

This clone was detected only once. This sequence joins TRBV5-6 and TRBJ2-2, with 9 nucleotides matching TRBD2. The germline CDR1 and CDR2 sequences are SGHDT and YYEEEE. This CDR3 region has 19 residues. After removal of 4 bases from V and 4 bases from J, the junction contained 17 bases not matched to a gene. CDR3 region: CASSATPGLAIIVTGELFF. The CDR3 DNA reads as TGTGCCAGCAGCGCAACCCCGGGACTAGCAATCATAGTCACCGGGGAGCTGTTTTTT.

J is TRBJ2-1 and V is TRBV3-1 (or the pseudogene TRBV3-2); 12 nucleotides agree with TRBD2. Germline lookup yields CDR1 LGHDT and CDR2 YNNKEL (reference sequence). The V gene end was trimmed by 6 bases and the J gene end by 12 bases; junction bases not matched to a gene: 12. The CDR3 extends over 15 amino acids. This CDR3 reads CASSLAGGLDRSQFF. As DNA, the CDR3 is TGTGCCAGCAGTCTAGCGGGGGGGCTCGATCGTTCGCAGTTCTTC.

This rearrangement joins TRBV6-5 to TRBJ2-5, with D maybe TRBD1 (5 bases). The CDR3 covers 14 residues. Germline-derived CDR1 and CDR2 are MNHEY and SVGAGI. The germline V and J ends were trimmed by 0 bases and 5 bases, with 10 bases remaining between them. The CDR3 DNA sequence: TGTGCCAGCAGTTACTCGACAGTAAAGGAGACCCAGTACTTC. Translating it yields CASSYSTVKETQYF.

The V call is TRBV4-3, the J call TRBJ1-6; tentatively, D is TRBD1 (5 bases). Germline V gene sequence: CDR1 LGHNA, CDR2 YSLEER. The CDR3 loop spans 15 amino acids. The V and J ends lost 1 base and 3 bases respectively, with 7 bases between them. CDR3: CASSQAGNYNSPLHF. CDR3 nucleotides: TGCGCCAGCAGCCAAGCAGGGAACTATAATTCACCCCTCCACTTT.

J is TRBJ2-6 and V is TRBV11-2, with no clear D. The CDR3 has 15 residues. V was shortened by 5 bases and J by 3 bases, with 11 bases between the two germline ends. The germline V gene encodes CDR1 SGHAT and CDR2 FQNNGV. The CDR3 sequence: CASSHPTGGANVLTF. The DNA for the CDR3 is TGTGCCAGCAGCCATCCCACCGGTGGGGCCAACGTCCTGACTTTC.

J is TRBJ2-7 and V is TRBV7-2; 13 bases are shared with TRBD2. The CDR3 loop spans 14 amino acids. Germline trimming cut 5 bases from V and 6 bases from J; bases unmatched to any gene: 4. In germline, CDR1 is SGHTA, CDR2 FQGNSA. The CDR3 loop is CASSTRLAGGEQYF. The CDR3 DNA reads TGTGCCAGCAGCACCCGACTAGCGGGGGGCGAGCAGTACTTC.

CDR3 coding DNA: TGTGCCAGCAGCTTTGGCGGGCAGGGGTACAATTACGAGCAGTACTTC. This translates into CASSFGGQGYNYEQYF. V and J are TRBV5-4 and TRBJ2-7, with D tentatively TRBD1 (6 bases). V was cut by 2 bases and J by 4 bases, with 19 bases left in between. Per the germline V gene, CDR1 is SGHNT and CDR2 is YYREEE (reference sequence). This CDR3 region has 16 residues.

The chain carries TRBV6-1 and TRBJ2-7; D perhaps matches TRBD2 (5 bases). The germline V gene encodes CDR1 MNHNS and CDR2 SASEGT. The CDR3 has 15 amino acids. Trimming took 1 base from V and 0 from J, leaving 10 bases between them. The chain's CDR3 is CASSEGSRGSYEQYF. CDR3 sequence (DNA): TGTGCCAGCAGTGAAGGATCTCGGGGCTCCTACGAGCAGTACTTC.

This clone was picked up one time. The chain has TRBV6-1 and TRBJ2-7; TRBD1 aligns across 9 bases. Germline CDR1 reads MNHNS; CDR2 reads SASEGT. The J segment lost 5 bases and the V segment lost 1 base, leaving 3 bases of the junction unmatched. The CDR3 contains 14 residues. The CDR3 spells CASSEEDRGDEQYF. Written as DNA, the CDR3 is TGTGCCAGCAGTGAAGAAGACAGGGGGGACGAGCAGTACTTC.